The sequence of this TCR beta chain was determined in a study of shared clonotypes between healthy human individuals. DNA at 200 ng, about 30,000 T cell genomes, went into sorted-subset replicate PCRs. Some clones are missing from TCRdb's copy, which holds only in-frame ones; the method was immunoSEQ multiplex PCR. The sample has approximately 1.9 million clones; just under 95% are singletons. Naivety among CD8 cells was defined by CD45RO negativity and positive CCR7 selection, thereby excluding terminally differentiated effector memory CD45RA+ cells. The specimen sequenced was naive CD8+ T cells from PBMCs. The sequence derives from a man aged 18 to 29 in good health. Some clones in this sample may be carry-over from other donors' samples.

This chain's CDR3 is CASSVRFKSPGELFF. CDR3 DNA: TGTGCCAGCAGTGTGAGATTTAAGTCCCCCGGGGAGCTGTTTTTT. This chain connects TRBV2 to TRBJ2-2; no clear D gene. The CDR3 is 15 residues long. V dropped 4 bases and J dropped 6 bases, with 15 bases sitting between them. Germline lookup yields CDR1 SNHLY and CDR2 FYNNEI.